A single T cell receptor beta chain is shown here with its context. The antigen is unknown. The data were obtained in a study of T cells after yellow fever vaccination. Broader study findings: The secondary response showed a weaker magnitude and a faster peak, day 5 versus 15.

Researchers made TCR cDNA using 5'RACE template switching, and this step added a universal primer site and UMIs. In TCRdb, the 5' RACE reads were re-called with MiXCR into one record per CDR3 protein. The sample has 95,000 to 100,000 distinct CDR3 sequences, roughly 5.2% seen once. The TCR sequence derives from a man younger than 35 who received the YFV17D yellow fever vaccine. This specimen consisted of CD8+ T cells sorted from PBMCs, obtained 10 days after the yellow fever booster vaccination.

The CDR3 here is CASSPGPGNQPQHF. The DNA of the CDR3 is TGCGCCAGCAGCCCGGGACCGGGCAATCAGCCCCAGCATTTT. The chain joins TRBV4-1 to TRBJ1-5; D perhaps matches TRBD1 (5 bases). This CDR3 is built from 14 residues. Germline V lookup: CDR1 MGHRA, CDR2 YSYEKL. V lost 4 bases and J 2 bases, leaving 9 bases between the germline ends.